These 20 T cell receptor beta chains came from one sample sequenced in a study of T cells after yellow fever vaccination. TCRdb re-derived calls from the 5' RACE reads in MiXCR, one entry per CDR3 protein. The repertoire holds 500,000 to 650,000 distinct CDR3 sequences, with approximately 15% as singletons. Sequences were derived from PBMCs, sampled on the day of the yellow fever booster vaccination. These receptors were taken from a man aged 30 to 39 who received the YFV17D yellow fever vaccine.

This clonotype was counted many times. V usage is TRBV5-1 and J usage is TRBJ2-3, with 8 bases matching TRBD2. This CDR3 has 15 amino acids. The V gene end was trimmed by 1 base and the J gene end by 6 bases; junction bases not matched to a gene: 7. Germline assignment: CDR1 SGHRS and CDR2 YFSETQ. In DNA, the CDR3 is TGCGCCAGCAGCTTGCGGGGGAGACTAGCGGATACGCAGTATTTT. Protein sequence: CASSLRGRLADTQYF.

The rearrangement joins TRBV20-1 to TRBJ2-1; 8 bases agree with TRBD2. CDR1 DFQATT and CDR2 SNEGSKA come from the germline V gene (reference sequence). The CDR3 totals 14 residues. With V trimmed by 5 bases and J by 6 bases, 9 bases remained unmatched. Here the CDR3 reads CSAPAGTSPNEQFF. CDR3 sequence (DNA): TGCAGTGCTCCAGCCGGGACTAGTCCCAATGAGCAGTTCTTC.

This clonotype was detected only once. The chain uses TRBV7-2 and TRBJ2-1, with 9 bases matching TRBD1. The CDR3 sequence is 14 residues long. CDR1 SGHTA and CDR2 FQGNSA come from the germline V gene. J was trimmed by 4 bases and V by 5 bases; bases with no gene match: 3. The CDR3 nucleotides are TGTGCCAGCAGCGCGACAGGGGGGTACAATGAGCAGTTCTTC. Translating it yields CASSATGGYNEQFF.

The gene calls are TRBV5-1 and TRBJ2-6, with D uncertain. CDR1 is SGHRS and CDR2 is YFSETQ in the germline V gene. There are 15 residues in the CDR3. With 3 bases removed from V and 0 bases from J, the gap between germline ends came to 7 bases. The CDR3 reads CASSSTTSGANVLTF. The CDR3 nucleotides are TGCGCCAGCAGCTCCACCACCTCTGGGGCCAACGTCCTGACTTTC.

The chain joins TRBV24-1 to TRBJ2-1; TRBD2 aligns across 8 bases. V trimming: 9 bases; J trimming: 7 bases; junction bases outside the gene matches: 10. Per the germline V gene, CDR1 is KGHDR and CDR2 is SFDVKD. The CDR3 contains 14 residues. The CDR3 spells CATGRSGGLNEQFF. Here the CDR3 DNA reads TGTGCCACCGGGAGGAGCGGGGGACTTAATGAGCAGTTCTTC.

This clonotype has a handful of counts. This rearrangement joins TRBV30 to TRBJ2-5, with D perhaps matching TRBD2 (6 bases). Germline CDR1 and CDR2: GTSNPN and SVGIG (reference sequence). V was clipped by 4 bases and J by 10 bases, with 19 bases between them. This CDR3 is built from 13 residues. The CDR3 loop is CAWKSGPSGDQYF. The CDR3 DNA reads as TGTGCCTGGAAGTCTGGACCGTCGGGGGACCAGTACTTC.

This clonotype was counted a few times. The chain joins TRBV6-2 or TRBV6-3 to TRBJ2-1, with 10 nucleotides matching TRBD2. This CDR3 has 16 residues. Per the germline V gene, CDR1 is MNHEY and CDR2 is SVGEGT. V trimming: 6 bases; J trimming: 4 bases; junction bases outside the gene matches: 9. In DNA, the CDR3 is TGTGCCAGCAGCCACCCTGGACTAGCGGCTTACAATGAGCAGTTCTTC. It yields the protein CASSHPGLAAYNEQFF.

This clonotype was seen a few times. The chain recombines TRBV5-1 with TRBJ2-7, with a possible D match to TRBD2 (5 bases). V was clipped by 6 bases and J by 6 bases, with 22 bases between them. This CDR3 is 15 amino acids long. The V gene's germline CDR1 is SGHRS and CDR2 YFSETQ. The CDR3 region is CASTRSSSGPGEQYF. The DNA for the CDR3 is TGCGCCAGCACCCGATCCTCCAGCGGCCCTGGCGAGCAGTACTTC.

The chain uses TRBV7-9 and TRBJ1-2; D is ambiguous. The CDR3 length is 11 residues. Germline V gene data show CDR1 as SEHNR and CDR2 as FQNEAQ (reference sequence). The V end lost 4 bases, the J end lost 7 bases, and 7 bases lay between the germline ends. The CDR3 nucleotides are TGTGCCAGCAGCTATGAGGGTGGCTACACCTTC. Its translation: CASSYEGGYTF.

The gene calls are TRBV10-1 and TRBJ2-7; TRBD2 is a possible D gene (5 bases). CDR3 size: 13 residues. Germline V gene lookup returns CDR1 WNHNN and CDR2 SYGVQD (reference sequence). Trimming left V 10 bases short and J 0 bases short, with 13 bases between. The CDR3 spells CATMDGGSYEQYF. The CDR3 DNA sequence: TGCGCCACCATGGACGGAGGCTCCTACGAGCAGTACTTC.

This clonotype was seen more than once but under ten times. This chain uses TRBV28 with TRBJ2-2; TRBD1 is a possible D gene (6 bases). The germline CDR1 and CDR2 sequences are MDHEN and SYDVKM. Trimming shortened V by 5 bases and J by 0 bases, and 10 bases separated the two germline ends. The CDR3 runs 15 residues. CDR3 nucleotides: TGTGCCAGCAGTGAAGGGACAACGAACACCGGGGAGCTGTTTTTT. It yields the protein CASSEGTTNTGELFF.

This clonotype turned up a few times. The rearrangement links TRBV3-1 to TRBJ2-7; D call uncertain. Germline loops: CDR1 LGHDT, CDR2 YNNKEL (reference sequence). Trimming took 3 bases from V and 5 from J, leaving 8 bases between them. This CDR3 has 12 residues. CDR3 DNA: TGTGCCAGCAGCCAGCTAGGCCACGAGCAGTACTTC. Translated, it gives CASSQLGHEQYF.

This clonotype appeared a few times. This sequence joins TRBV6-1 and TRBJ2-7; 7 positions agree with TRBD1. CDR3 length: 16 residues. Germline V gene lookup returns CDR1 MNHNS and CDR2 SASEGT. Unmatched junction bases numbered 12, after V lost 6 bases and J lost 1 base. The CDR3 protein is CASSDHGRTGSYEQYF. CDR3 in DNA: TGTGCCAGCAGCGACCACGGGCGGACAGGATCCTACGAGCAGTACTTC.

This sequence joins TRBV3-1 and TRBJ1-1; 7 bases are a match to TRBD1. The CDR3 has 14 residues. V shed 4 bases and J 8 bases; nucleotides not matched to a gene: 10. Germline loops: CDR1 LGHDT, CDR2 YNNKEL (reference sequence). CDR3 loop: CASSLDRERGEAFF. The CDR3 nucleotides read TGTGCCAGCAGCCTAGACAGGGAGAGAGGGGAAGCTTTCTTT.

The chain is built from TRBV28 and TRBJ2-1, with D possibly TRBD1 on 6 matching bases. The CDR3 is 15 amino acids. Trimming cost V 4 bases and J 2 bases, with 12 bases left between them. Per germline, CDR1 MDHEN and CDR2 SYDVKM. The CDR3 protein is CASSYTGPPYNEQFF. The CDR3 DNA is TGTGCCAGCAGTTACACAGGGCCTCCCTACAATGAGCAGTTCTTC.

This clonotype occurred a few times. V usage is TRBV7-9 and J usage is TRBJ2-2; TRBD2 matches 10 bases. The germline gives CDR1 SEHNR, CDR2 FQNEAQ (reference sequence). The CDR3 length is 16 residues. The trim removed 3 bases at V and 7 bases at J, leaving 8 bases unmatched. CDR3 sequence (DNA): TGTGCCAGCAGCTTCAAGACTAGCGGGCGAGTCGGGGAGCTGTTTTTT. Its translation: CASSFKTSGRVGELFF.

The chain couples TRBV20-1 to TRBJ1-2; 9 bases line up with TRBD1. The ends lost 2 bases at V and 5 bases at J; junction bases unmatched: 9. Germline V CDR1 and CDR2: DFQATT, SNEGSKA (reference sequence). There are 15 residues in the CDR3. The CDR3 DNA follows: TGCAGTGCTAGATTGGGACAGGGAAGGAGTTATGGCTACACCTTC. The encoded protein is CSARLGQGRSYGYTF.

The chain links TRBV5-1 to TRBJ2-4; 7 bases agree with TRBD2. The V gene's germline CDR1 is SGHRS and CDR2 YFSETQ. V shed 0 bases and J 0 bases; nucleotides not matched to a gene: 9. This CDR3 comprises 18 residues. CDR3 residues: CASSLGILAELAKNIQYF. CDR3 DNA sequence: TGCGCCAGCAGCTTGGGGATCCTAGCGGAACTAGCCAAAAACATTCAGTACTTC.

This clonotype was seen many times. V is TRBV5-5 and J is TRBJ2-2; no definite D call. The germline V gene has CDR1 SGHKS and CDR2 YYEKEE (reference sequence). V was shortened by 1 base and J by 3 bases, with 7 bases between the two germline ends. This CDR3 comprises 14 residues. CDR3 nucleotides: TGTGCCAGCAGCTTGAGGACCGACACCGGGGAGCTGTTTTTT. It specifies CASSLRTDTGELFF.

In this sample, this clonotype turned up a few times. The chain links TRBV20-1 to TRBJ2-1, with TRBD2 matching 7 bases. Germline-derived CDR1 and CDR2 are DFQATT and SNEGSKA (reference sequence). The junction had 6 bases not matched to a gene; V was cut back by 0 bases and J by 4 bases. CDR3 size: 15 residues. CDR3 coding DNA: TGCAGTGCTAGAGATGCGGGAGCTGGTTACAATGAGCAGTTCTTC. Protein sequence: CSARDAGAGYNEQFF.